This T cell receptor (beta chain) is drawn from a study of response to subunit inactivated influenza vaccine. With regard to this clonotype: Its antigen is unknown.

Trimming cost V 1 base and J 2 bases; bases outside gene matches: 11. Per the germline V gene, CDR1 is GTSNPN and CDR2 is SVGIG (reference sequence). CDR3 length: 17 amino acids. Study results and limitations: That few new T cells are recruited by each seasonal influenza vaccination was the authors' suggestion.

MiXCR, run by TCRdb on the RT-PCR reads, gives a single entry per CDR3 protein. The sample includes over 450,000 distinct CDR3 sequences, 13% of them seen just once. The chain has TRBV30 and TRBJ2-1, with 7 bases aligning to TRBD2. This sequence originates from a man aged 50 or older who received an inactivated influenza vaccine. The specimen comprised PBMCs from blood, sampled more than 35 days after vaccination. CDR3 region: CAWSAFREAFPYNEQFF. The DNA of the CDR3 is TGTGCCTGGAGTGCCTTCCGGGAGGCTTTCCCCTACAATGAGCAGTTCTTC.